This TCR beta chain was captured by sequencing in a study of blood T cell repertoires in COVID-19. At the level of the study: The origin of the acute and convalescent COVID-19 samples was the United States, Italy and Spain. PBMCs, B-cell-depleted T cells, or T cells were the source of the cDNA or gDNA that made up the material.

The CDR3 consists of 14 residues. From germline, CDR1 is SQVTM and CDR2 ANQGSEA. With 3 bases removed from V and 1 base from J, the gap between germline ends came to 10 bases. In the original processing: The authors estimated nucleated cell counts from reference gene primer amplification. Profiling relied on immunoSEQ multiplex PCR, and the TCRdb table lists in-frame clones only, not all of them. D and trimming come from the DNA, and the V and J calls and clone size come from that table. The sample consists of 310,000 or so clones, approximately 86% of them appearing once. The material sequenced was peripheral blood. The chain recombines TRBV29-1 with TRBJ2-1, with D possibly TRBD1 on 5 matching bases. The sequence derives from a man between 70 and 80 years old with acute or convalescent COVID-19. CDR3 sequence: CSVDSQGSYNEQFF. In DNA, the CDR3 is TGCAGCGTTGATAGCCAGGGTTCCTACAATGAGCAGTTCTTC.